Presented here are 20 T cell receptor beta chains from one specimen sequenced in a study of shared clonotypes between healthy human individuals. The protocol was immunoSEQ multiplex PCR, while the TCRdb copy is restricted to in-frame clones and leaves out a portion. Of roughly 2.5 million clones in the sample, roughly nine tenths were seen once. The sequenced sample was naive CD4+ T cells sorted from blood. Noted subset: CD45RA+ positively selected. These receptors were collected from a man aged 18-30 years in good health.

This chain connects TRBV6-5 to TRBJ1-2, with D tentatively TRBD1 (6 bases). Germline V lookup: CDR1 MNHEY, CDR2 SVGAGI. Trimming removed 2 bases from V and 4 bases from J, with 14 bases in between. This CDR3 region has 15 residues. The CDR3 DNA sequence: TGTGCCAGCAGTTACACTTCAGGACAGTTCTATGGCTACACCTTC. Translating gives CASSYTSGQFYGYTF.

The genes are TRBV9 and TRBJ2-7, with 12 positions matching TRBD2. The CDR3 length is 16 residues. The V and J ends lost 0 bases and 2 bases, in that order; junction bases with no gene match: 3. Germline CDR1 and CDR2: SGDLS and YYNGEE. The CDR3: CASSVALAGGPYEQYF. The CDR3 DNA sequence: TGTGCCAGCAGCGTAGCTCTAGCGGGGGGGCCCTACGAGCAGTACTTC. Variable domain in full (rest from reference TRBV9 and TRBJ2-7): DSGVTQTPKHLITATGQRVTLRCSPRSGDLSVYWYQQSLDQGLQFLIQYYNGEERAKGNILERFSAQQFPDLHSELNLSSLELGDSALYFCASSVALAGGPYEQYFGPGTRLTVT.

The chain joins TRBV29-1 to TRBJ1-1; D perhaps matches TRBD1 (6 bases). Trimming pared 4 bases from V and 1 base from J, leaving 22 bases between. CDR1 is SQVTM, CDR2 ANQGSEA, per germline. The CDR3 covers 17 residues. This CDR3 reads CSVASTGMVVGNTEAFF. CDR3 nucleotides: TGCAGCGTTGCCTCTACAGGGATGGTCGTGGGGAACACTGAAGCTTTCTTT.

The rearrangement uses TRBV5-4 and TRBJ2-3; 12 nucleotides line up with TRBD2. V was pared by 0 bases and J by 1 base, with 6 bases of the junction left unmatched. Germline V gene sequence: CDR1 SGHNT, CDR2 YYREEE (reference sequence). The length of the CDR3 is 18 residues. CDR3 loop: CASSLGLAGGPGTDTQYF. CDR3 nucleotides: TGTGCCAGCAGCTTGGGGCTAGCGGGGGGGCCAGGCACAGATACGCAGTATTTT.

CDR3 nucleotide sequence: TGTGCCAGTAGTTTCCTCGCTGAAGCTTTCTTT. It yields the protein CASSFLAEAFF. The chain recombines TRBV19 with TRBJ1-1; D unclear. The V gene's germline CDR1 is LNHDA and CDR2 SQIVND (reference sequence). V was shortened by 5 bases and J by 6 bases, with 7 bases between the two germline ends. The CDR3 is 11 residues long.

The J gene is TRBJ1-3, the V gene TRBV30; no reliable D call. The CDR3 runs to 17 residues. Germline assignment: CDR1 GTSNPN and CDR2 SVGIG (reference sequence). V was shortened by 0 bases and J by 0 bases, with 15 bases between the two germline ends. The CDR3 sequence is CAWSVPTGLHSGNTIYF. CDR3 nucleotide sequence: TGTGCCTGGAGTGTACCCACCGGGCTCCACTCTGGAAACACCATATATTTT.

Points on this clone: In the same sample, other DNA sequences code for this CDR3. The chain carries TRBV6-5 and TRBJ2-1; D remains ambiguous. Germline V CDR1 and CDR2: MNHEY, SVGAGI. CDR3 length: 11 residues. Trimming left V 2 bases short and J 10 bases short, with 6 bases between. Here the CDR3 DNA reads TGTGCCAGCAGTTACCTGGGAGAGCAGTTCTTC. Translating gives CASSYLGEQFF.

V gene TRBV9 combines with J gene TRBJ2-2, with 10 bases identical to TRBD2. From germline, CDR1 is SGDLS and CDR2 YYNGEE. The CDR3 is 15 amino acids. Trimming removed 3 bases from V and 7 bases from J; junction bases left unmatched: 6. The CDR3 spells CASSGTSGVIGELFF. The CDR3 DNA sequence: TGTGCCAGCAGCGGTACTAGCGGGGTAATCGGGGAGCTGTTTTTT.

As to this clone: The same CDR3 is also encoded by other DNA sequences in this sample. This sequence joins TRBV19 and TRBJ1-4; TRBD1 aligns across 8 bases. The J segment lost 3 bases and the V segment lost 6 bases, leaving 3 bases of the junction unmatched. CDR3 size: 14 residues. The germline V gene encodes CDR1 LNHDA and CDR2 SQIVND (reference sequence). CDR3 region: CASSRTGSNEKLFF. CDR3 bases: TGTGCCAGTAGCCGGACAGGGTCTAATGAAAAACTGTTTTTT.

The CDR3 DNA follows: TGTGCCAGCAGCGCCGAAGATACGCAGTATTTT. Translation: CASSAEDTQYF. The chain uses TRBV9 and TRBJ2-3; D remains ambiguous. Germline CDR1 reads SGDLS; CDR2 reads YYNGEE. The CDR3 consists of 11 residues. Trimming left V 3 bases short and J 5 bases short, with 4 bases between.

This chain joins TRBV7-6 and TRBJ2-5; the match to TRBD2 covers 7 bases. CDR3 size: 13 residues. V trimming: 6 bases; J trimming: 1 base; junction bases outside the gene matches: 2. Germline V gene data show CDR1 as SGHVS and CDR2 as FNYEAQ. Here the CDR3 reads CASRQRGQETQYF. CDR3 bases: TGTGCCAGCAGACAGCGGGGCCAAGAGACCCAGTACTTC.

The V and J genes are TRBV2 and TRBJ2-7; D unresolved. V was shortened by 1 base and J by 0 bases, with 10 bases between the two germline ends. The CDR3 extends over 15 amino acids. Looked up from germline, CDR1 is SNHLY and CDR2 is FYNNEI. CDR3 nucleotides: TGTGCCAGCAGTGAAGGCGGATTGAGCTCCTACGAGCAGTACTTC. It translates to CASSEGGLSSYEQYF.

The chain combines TRBV10-3 with TRBJ2-6; the match to TRBD1 covers 10 bases. This CDR3 contains 17 residues. Germline V gives CDR1 ENHRY, CDR2 SYGVKD. Trimming took 8 bases from V and 0 from J; bases not matched to a gene: 7. This CDR3 is CAIGLGQGDSGANVLTF. The CDR3 bases are TGTGCCATCGGGTTAGGACAGGGGGACTCTGGGGCCAACGTCCTGACTTTC.

The chain has TRBV7-9 and TRBJ2-4; 9 nucleotides match TRBD1. CDR3 length: 14 amino acids. V shed 5 bases and J 6 bases; nucleotides not matched to a gene: 5. Germline CDR1 SEHNR, CDR2 FQNEAQ (reference sequence). The CDR3 DNA reads as TGTGCCAGCAGCCAACCGGACAGGGGAAACATTCAGTACTTC. Translating it yields CASSQPDRGNIQYF. Full variable domain (outside the CDR3, taken from reference TRBV7-9 and TRBJ2-4): DTGVSQNPRHKITKRGQNVTFRCDPISEHNRLYWYRQTLGQGPEFLTYFQNEAQLEKSRLLSDRFSAERPKGSFSTLEIQRTEQGDSAMYLCASSQPDRGNIQYFGAGTRLSVL.

This chain's CDR3 is CASSQDPPRRGETQYF. Written as DNA, the CDR3 is TGCGCCAGCAGCCAAGATCCCCCTCGTCGAGGAGAGACCCAGTACTTC. The gene calls are TRBV4-1 and TRBJ2-5, with D unresolved. The CDR3 has 16 residues. Trimming took 0 bases from V and 4 from J, leaving 15 bases between them. Germline V lookup: CDR1 MGHRA, CDR2 YSYEKL.

The chain joins TRBV7-2 to TRBJ2-7; tentatively, D is TRBD1 or TRBD2 (5 bases each). This CDR3 comprises 15 residues. From germline, CDR1 is SGHTA and CDR2 FQGNSA. V was cut by 5 bases and J by 3 bases, with 17 bases left in between. DNA of the CDR3: TGTGCCAGCAGCCTCTCGCCCTCTGGGGGCTACGAGCAGTACTTC. Amino acids: CASSLSPSGGYEQYF.

DNA for the CDR3: TGCGCCAGCAGCTTGTCGGGACAGTCGAACAAAGGGGGCAACGAGCAGTACTTC. Amino acid sequence: CASSLSGQSNKGGNEQYF. The J gene is TRBJ2-7, the V gene TRBV5-1; 7 nucleotides match TRBD1. The CDR3 loop spans 18 amino acids. V dropped 1 base and J dropped 5; count of bases not matched to a gene: 18. Looked up from germline, CDR1 is SGHRS and CDR2 is YFSETQ.

CDR3 bases: TGTGCCAGCAGTGAATACAGGGTGGAGGTTGGCTACACCTTC. Its translation: CASSEYRVEVGYTF. This sequence joins TRBV28 and TRBJ1-2, with a weak D call TRBD1 (6 bases). CDR1 and CDR2 (germline): MDHEN, SYDVKM. V was clipped by 5 bases and J by 7 bases, with 17 bases between them. The CDR3 totals 14 residues.

The gene calls are TRBV6-5 and TRBJ1-2, with TRBD1 identical over 8 bases. Looked up from germline, CDR1 is MNHEY and CDR2 is SVGAGI. Trimming at V came to 7 bases and at J to 3 bases, leaving 7 bases not matched to a gene. The CDR3 is made up of 14 amino acids. The CDR3 DNA reads as TGTGCCAGCAATCAGGGGGCGGCTGACTATGGCTACACCTTC. Its translation: CASNQGAADYGYTF.

Details on this clone: The same CDR3 is also encoded by other DNA sequences in this sample. J is TRBJ2-7 and V is TRBV6-6; maybe TRBD2 (5 bases). Trimming removed 3 bases at V and 4 bases at J, with 10 bases between. The CDR3 covers 13 residues. Per the germline V gene, CDR1 is MNHNY and CDR2 is SVGAGI (reference sequence). This CDR3 is CASSYSRGYEQYF. DNA for the CDR3: TGTGCCAGCAGTTATTCCCGGGGATACGAGCAGTACTTC.